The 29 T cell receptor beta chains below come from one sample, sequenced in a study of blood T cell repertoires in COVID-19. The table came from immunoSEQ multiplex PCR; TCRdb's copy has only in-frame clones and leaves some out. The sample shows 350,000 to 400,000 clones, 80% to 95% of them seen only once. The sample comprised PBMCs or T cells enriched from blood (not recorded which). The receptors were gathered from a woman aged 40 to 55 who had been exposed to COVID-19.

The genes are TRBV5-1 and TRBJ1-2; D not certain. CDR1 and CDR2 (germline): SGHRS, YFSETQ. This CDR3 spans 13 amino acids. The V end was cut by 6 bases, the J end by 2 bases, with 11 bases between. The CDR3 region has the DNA TGCGCCAGCACCGCCCGGAGCAACTATGGCTACACCTTC. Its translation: CASTARSNYGYTF. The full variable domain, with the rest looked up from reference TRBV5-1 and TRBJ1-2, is KAGVTQTPRYLIKTRGQQVTLSCSPISGHRSVSWYQQTPGQGLQFLFEYFSETQRNKGNFPGRFSGRQFSNSRSEMNVSTLELGDSALYLCASTARSNYGYTFGSGTRLTVV.

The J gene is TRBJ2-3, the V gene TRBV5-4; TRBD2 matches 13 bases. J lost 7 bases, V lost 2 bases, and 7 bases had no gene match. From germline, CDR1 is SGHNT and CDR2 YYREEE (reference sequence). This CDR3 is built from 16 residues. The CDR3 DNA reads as TGTGCCAGCAGCTTTAGACTAGCGGGAGGTCACCATACGCAGTATTTT. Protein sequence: CASSFRLAGGHHTQYF. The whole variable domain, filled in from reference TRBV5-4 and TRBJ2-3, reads ETGVTQSPTHLIKTRGQQVTLRCSSQSGHNTVSWYQQALGQGPQFIFQYYREEENGRGNFPPRFSGLQFPNYSSELNVNALELDDSALYLCASSFRLAGGHHTQYFGPGTRLTVL.

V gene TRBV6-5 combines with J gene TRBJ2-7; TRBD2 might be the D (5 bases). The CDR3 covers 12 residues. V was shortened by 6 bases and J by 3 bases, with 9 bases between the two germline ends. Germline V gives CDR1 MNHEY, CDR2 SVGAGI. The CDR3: CASRGEGYEQYF. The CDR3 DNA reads TGTGCCAGCAGGGGAGAAGGCTACGAGCAGTACTTC.

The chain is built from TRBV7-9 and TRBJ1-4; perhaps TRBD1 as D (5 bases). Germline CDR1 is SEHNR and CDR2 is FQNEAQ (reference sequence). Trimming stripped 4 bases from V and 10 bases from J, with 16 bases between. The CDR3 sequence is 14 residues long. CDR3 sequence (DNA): TGTGCCAGCAGCTCCCAAGGGAGGGGAAGAAAACTGTTTTTT. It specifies CASSSQGRGRKLFF.

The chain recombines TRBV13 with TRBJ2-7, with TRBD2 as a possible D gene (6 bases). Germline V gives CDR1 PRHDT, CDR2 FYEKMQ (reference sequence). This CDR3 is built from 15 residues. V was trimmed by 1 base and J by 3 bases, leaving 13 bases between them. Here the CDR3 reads CASSLEGRGSYEQYF. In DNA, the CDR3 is TGTGCCAGCAGCTTAGAGGGGCGGGGAAGCTACGAGCAGTACTTC. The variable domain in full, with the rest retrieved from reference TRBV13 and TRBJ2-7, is AAGVIQSPRHLIKEKRETATLKCYPIPRHDTVYWYQQGPGQDPQFLISFYEKMQSDKGSIPDRFSAQQFSDYHSELNMSSLELGDSALYFCASSLEGRGSYEQYFGPGTRLTVT.

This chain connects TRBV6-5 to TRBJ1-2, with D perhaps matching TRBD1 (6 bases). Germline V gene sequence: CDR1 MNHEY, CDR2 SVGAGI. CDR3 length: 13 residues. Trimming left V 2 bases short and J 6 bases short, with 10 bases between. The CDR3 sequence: CASSYQGSHGYTF. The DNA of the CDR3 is TGTGCCAGCAGTTACCAGGGGAGTCATGGCTACACCTTC.

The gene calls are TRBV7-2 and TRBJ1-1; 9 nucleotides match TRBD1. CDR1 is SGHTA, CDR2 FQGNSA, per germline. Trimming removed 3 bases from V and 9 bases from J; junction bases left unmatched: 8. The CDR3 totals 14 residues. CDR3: CASSFSRGQGQAFF. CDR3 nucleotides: TGTGCCAGCAGCTTCTCAAGGGGACAGGGTCAAGCTTTCTTT.

The CDR3 region has the DNA TGCGCCAGCAGCCTCCAGCCGACGGGTAATTCACCCCTCCACTTT. Translating gives CASSLQPTGNSPLHF. The chain links TRBV4-3 to TRBJ1-6; no clear D gene. V lost 4 bases to trimming and J lost 6 bases, with 13 bases between them. The CDR3 length is 15 residues. Germline-derived CDR1 and CDR2 are LGHNA and YSLEER.

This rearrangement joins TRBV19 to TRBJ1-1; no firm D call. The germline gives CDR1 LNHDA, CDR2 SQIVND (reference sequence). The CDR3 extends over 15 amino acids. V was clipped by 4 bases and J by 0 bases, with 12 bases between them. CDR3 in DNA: TGTGCCAGTAGTAGCCCCAGCGGGCTGAACACTGAAGCTTTCTTT. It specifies CASSSPSGLNTEAFF. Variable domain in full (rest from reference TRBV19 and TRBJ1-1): DGGITQSPKYLFRKEGQNVTLSCEQNLNHDAMYWYRQDPGQGLRLIYYSQIVNDFQKGDIAEGYSVSREKKESFPLTVTSAQKNPTAFYLCASSSPSGLNTEAFFGQGTRLTVV.

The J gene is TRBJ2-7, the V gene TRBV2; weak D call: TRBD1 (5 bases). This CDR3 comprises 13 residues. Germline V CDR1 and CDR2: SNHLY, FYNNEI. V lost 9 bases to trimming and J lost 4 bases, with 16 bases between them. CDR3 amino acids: CASRWTFQYEQYF. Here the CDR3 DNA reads TGTGCCAGTAGGTGGACATTTCAGTACGAGCAGTACTTC. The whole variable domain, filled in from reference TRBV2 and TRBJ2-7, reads EPEVTQTPSHQVTQMGQEVILRCVPISNHLYFYWYRQILGQKVEFLVSFYNNEISEKSEIFDDQFSVERPDGSNFTLKIRSTKLEDSAMYFCASRWTFQYEQYFGPGTRLTVT.

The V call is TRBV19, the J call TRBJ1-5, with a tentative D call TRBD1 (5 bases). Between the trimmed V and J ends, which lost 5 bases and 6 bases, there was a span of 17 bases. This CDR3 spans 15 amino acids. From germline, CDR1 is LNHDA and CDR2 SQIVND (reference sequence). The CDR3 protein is CASSFGGIGGQPQHF. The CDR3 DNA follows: TGTGCCAGTAGTTTTGGGGGGATAGGAGGTCAGCCCCAGCATTTT.

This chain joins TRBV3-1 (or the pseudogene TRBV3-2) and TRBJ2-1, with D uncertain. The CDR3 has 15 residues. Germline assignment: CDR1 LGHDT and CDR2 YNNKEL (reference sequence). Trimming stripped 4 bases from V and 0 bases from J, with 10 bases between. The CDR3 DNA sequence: TGTGCCAGCAGCCGGTTCCTCAGCTCCTACAATGAGCAGTTCTTC. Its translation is CASSRFLSSYNEQFF.

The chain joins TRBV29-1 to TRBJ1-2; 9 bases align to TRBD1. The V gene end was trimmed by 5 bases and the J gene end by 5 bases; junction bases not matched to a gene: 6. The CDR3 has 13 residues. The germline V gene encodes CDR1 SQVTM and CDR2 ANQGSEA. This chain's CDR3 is CSVTGTGSYGYTF. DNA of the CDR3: TGCAGCGTTACCGGGACAGGGTCTTATGGCTACACCTTC.

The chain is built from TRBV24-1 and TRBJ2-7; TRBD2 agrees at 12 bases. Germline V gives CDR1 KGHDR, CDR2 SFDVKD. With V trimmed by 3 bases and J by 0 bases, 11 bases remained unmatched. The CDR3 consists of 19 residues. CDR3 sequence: CATSDTPSTSGGSSYEQYF. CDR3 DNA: TGTGCCACCAGTGATACGCCTTCGACTAGCGGGGGCAGCTCCTACGAGCAGTACTTC.

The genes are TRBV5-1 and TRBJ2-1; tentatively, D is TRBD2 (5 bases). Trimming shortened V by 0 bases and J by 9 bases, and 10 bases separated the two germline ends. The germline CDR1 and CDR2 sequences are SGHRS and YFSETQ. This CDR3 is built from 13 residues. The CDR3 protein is CASSLAGFSEQFF. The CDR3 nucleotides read TGCGCCAGCAGCTTGGCGGGGTTCAGTGAGCAGTTCTTC.

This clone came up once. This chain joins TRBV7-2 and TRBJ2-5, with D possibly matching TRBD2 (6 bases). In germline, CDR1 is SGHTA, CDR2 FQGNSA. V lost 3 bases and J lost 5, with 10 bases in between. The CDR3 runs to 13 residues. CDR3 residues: CASSFGSVETQYF. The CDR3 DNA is TGTGCCAGCAGCTTCGGGAGTGTCGAGACCCAGTACTTC.

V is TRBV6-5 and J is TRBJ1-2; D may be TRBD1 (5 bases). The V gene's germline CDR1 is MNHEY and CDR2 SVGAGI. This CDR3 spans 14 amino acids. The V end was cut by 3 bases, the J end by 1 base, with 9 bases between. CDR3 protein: CASSYWGDNYGYTF. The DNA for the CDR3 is TGTGCCAGCAGTTATTGGGGGGATAACTATGGCTACACCTTC.

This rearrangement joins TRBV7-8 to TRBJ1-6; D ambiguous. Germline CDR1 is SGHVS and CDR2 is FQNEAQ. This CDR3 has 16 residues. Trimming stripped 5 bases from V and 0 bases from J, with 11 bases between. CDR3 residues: CASSLLVNSYNSPLHF. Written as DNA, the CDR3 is TGTGCCAGCAGCCTCCTAGTCAACTCCTATAATTCACCCCTCCACTTT.

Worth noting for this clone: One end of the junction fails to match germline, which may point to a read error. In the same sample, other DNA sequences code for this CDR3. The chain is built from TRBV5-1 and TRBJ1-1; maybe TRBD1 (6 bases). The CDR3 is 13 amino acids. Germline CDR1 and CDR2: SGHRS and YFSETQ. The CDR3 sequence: CASSLDRYTEAFF. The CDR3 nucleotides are TGCGCCAGCAGTTTGGACAGATACACTGAAGCTTTCTTT.

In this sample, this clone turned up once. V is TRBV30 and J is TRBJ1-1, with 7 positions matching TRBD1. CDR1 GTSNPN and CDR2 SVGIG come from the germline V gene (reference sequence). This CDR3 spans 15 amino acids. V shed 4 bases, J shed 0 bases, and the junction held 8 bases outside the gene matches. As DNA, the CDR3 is TGTGCCTGGAAGAAAAGGGGGCAAATGAACACTGAAGCTTTCTTT. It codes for CAWKKRGQMNTEAFF.

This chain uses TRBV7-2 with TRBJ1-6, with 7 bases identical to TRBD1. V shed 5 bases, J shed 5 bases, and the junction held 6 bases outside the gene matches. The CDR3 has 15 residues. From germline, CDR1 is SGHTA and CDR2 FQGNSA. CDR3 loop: CASSQGQSNNSPLHF. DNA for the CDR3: TGTGCCAGCAGCCAGGGACAGTCGAATAATTCACCCCTCCACTTT.

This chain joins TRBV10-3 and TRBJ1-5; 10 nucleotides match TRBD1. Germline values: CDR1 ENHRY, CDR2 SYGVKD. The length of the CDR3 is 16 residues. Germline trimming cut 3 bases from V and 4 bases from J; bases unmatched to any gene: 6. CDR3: CAISDPDRGDNQPQHF. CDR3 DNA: TGTGCCATCAGTGACCCGGACAGGGGGGATAATCAGCCCCAGCATTTT.

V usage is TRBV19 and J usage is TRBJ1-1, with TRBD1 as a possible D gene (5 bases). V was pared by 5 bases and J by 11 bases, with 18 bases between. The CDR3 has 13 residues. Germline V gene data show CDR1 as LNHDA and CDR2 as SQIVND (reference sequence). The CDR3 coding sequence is TGTGCCAGTAGTCCGCACCCTCGAAAGGGGGCTTTCTTT. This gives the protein CASSPHPRKGAFF.

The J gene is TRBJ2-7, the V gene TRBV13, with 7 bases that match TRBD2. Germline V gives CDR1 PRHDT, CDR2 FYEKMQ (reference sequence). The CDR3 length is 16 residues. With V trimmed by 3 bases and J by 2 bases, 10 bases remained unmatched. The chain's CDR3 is CASSFSHPGGAYEQYF. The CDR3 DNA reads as TGTGCCAGCAGCTTCAGTCACCCGGGGGGAGCCTACGAGCAGTACTTC.

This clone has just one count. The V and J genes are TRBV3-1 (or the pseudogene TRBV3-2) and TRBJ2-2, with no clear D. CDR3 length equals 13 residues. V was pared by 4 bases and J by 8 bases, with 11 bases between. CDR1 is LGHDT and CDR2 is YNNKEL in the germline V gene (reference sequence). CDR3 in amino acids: CASSPSLLGELFF. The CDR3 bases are TGTGCCAGCAGCCCCTCTTTGCTAGGGGAGCTGTTTTTT.

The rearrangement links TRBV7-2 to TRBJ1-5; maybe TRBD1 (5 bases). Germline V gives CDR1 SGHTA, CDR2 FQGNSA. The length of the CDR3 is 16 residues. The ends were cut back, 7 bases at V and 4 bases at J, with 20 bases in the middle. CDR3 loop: CASTTIRGGVNQPQHF. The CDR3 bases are TGTGCCAGCACCACGATACGGGGGGGGGTTAATCAGCCCCAGCATTTT.

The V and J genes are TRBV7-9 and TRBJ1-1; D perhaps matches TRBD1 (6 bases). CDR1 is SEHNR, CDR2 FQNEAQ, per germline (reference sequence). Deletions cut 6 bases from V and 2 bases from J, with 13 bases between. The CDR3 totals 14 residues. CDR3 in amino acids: CASRPTGTNTEAFF. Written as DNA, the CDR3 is TGTGCCAGCAGGCCAACAGGGACCAACACTGAAGCTTTCTTT.

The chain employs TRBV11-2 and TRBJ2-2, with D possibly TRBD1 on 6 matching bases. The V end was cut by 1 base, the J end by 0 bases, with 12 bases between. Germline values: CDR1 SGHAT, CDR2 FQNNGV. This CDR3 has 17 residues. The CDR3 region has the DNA TGTGCCAGCAGCTTAGTCGGGACACCCGCGAACACCGGGGAGCTGTTTTTT. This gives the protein CASSLVGTPANTGELFF.

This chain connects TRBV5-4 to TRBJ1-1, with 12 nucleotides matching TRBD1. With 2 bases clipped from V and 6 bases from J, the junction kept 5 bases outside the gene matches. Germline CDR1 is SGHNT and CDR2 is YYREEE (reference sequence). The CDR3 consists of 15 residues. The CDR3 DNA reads TGTGCCAGCAGCTTAAGCGGGACAGGGGGCTCTGAAGCTTTCTTT. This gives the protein CASSLSGTGGSEAFF.